These T cell receptor beta chains were read from a single sample in a study of spatial heterogeneity in lung cancer. MiXCR, applied by TCRdb to the 5' RACE reads, yields one record per CDR3 protein. The sample has some 37,000 distinct CDR3 sequences; 7.5% are singletons. The sample was PBMCs, taken at surgery. The source is a male donor with early-stage non-small cell lung cancer. CDR3s include the opening cysteine and the closing phenylalanine or tryptophan. The D gene is left open where the match is weak. The size field is filled for only some rows; it gives once, few, many or a size class.

length,J,D,V,size,CDR3,DNA
15,TRBJ2-3,NA,TRBV4-1,NA,CASSQGVLATDTQYF,TGCGCCAGCAGCCAAGGAGTCCTAGCCACAGATACGCAGTATTTT
14,TRBJ2-2,NA,TRBV4-2,NA,CASSRAGETGELFF,TGTGCCAGCAGCCGAGCAGGGGAAACCGGGGAGCTGTTTTTT
18,TRBJ2-3,TRBD2,TRBV6-2/TRBV6-3,NA,CASSPLTSGRVHADTQYF,TGTGCCAGCAGTCCACTGACTAGCGGGAGGGTGCATGCAGATACGCAGTATTTT
13,TRBJ1-6,NA,TRBV6-6,NA,CASISQGNSPLHF,TGTGCCAGCATATCACAGGGTAATTCACCCCTCCACTTT
14,TRBJ2-5,NA,TRBV12-3/TRBV12-4,many,CASRLQGGQETQYF,TGTGCCAGCAGACTCCAGGGGGGCCAAGAGACCCAGTACTTC
15,TRBJ2-1,NA,TRBV28,NA,CASSTFRASRAEQFF,TGTGCCAGCAGTACCTTCCGGGCCTCCCGGGCTGAGCAGTTCTTC
14,TRBJ2-3,TRBD2,TRBV19,NA,CASSEAGGTDTQYF,TGTGCCAGTAGTGAAGCGGGGGGGACAGATACGCAGTATTTT
15,TRBJ2-7,TRBD2,TRBV4-3,NA,CASSQALAGGYEQYF,TGCGCCAGCAGCCAAGCGCTAGCGGGGGGCTACGAGCAGTACTTC
15,TRBJ2-5,TRBD2,TRBV7-7,many,CASSPTSGGQETQYF,TGTGCTAGCAGCCCGACTAGCGGGGGCCAAGAGACCCAGTACTTC
15,TRBJ2-7,NA,TRBV4-3,many,CASSQEGGRSYEQYF,TGCGCCAGCAGCCAAGAGGGGGGCCGTAGCTACGAGCAGTACTTC
13,TRBJ2-7,TRBD1,TRBV20-1,NA,CSAQGQGNYEQYF,TGCAGTGCTCAAGGACAGGGAAACTACGAGCAGTACTTC
15,TRBJ2-1,NA,TRBV9,many,CASSVGLESYNEQFF,TGTGCCAGCAGCGTAGGACTCGAGTCCTACAATGAGCAGTTCTTC
14,TRBJ2-5,NA,TRBV7-9,many,CASSSRTAQETQYF,TGTGCCAGCAGCTCCCGGACAGCCCAAGAGACCCAGTACTTC
13,TRBJ1-1,NA,TRBV18,few,CASSLGLTTEAFF,TGTGCCAGCTCACTTGGGCTGACGACTGAAGCTTTCTTT
14,TRBJ1-1,NA,TRBV7-2,few,CASSLAQLNTEAFF,TGTGCCAGCAGCTTAGCGCAGTTGAACACTGAAGCTTTCTTT
14,TRBJ2-7,NA,TRBV5-4,many,CASSPGQRSHEQYF,TGTGCCAGCAGCCCGGGCCAACGGTCCCACGAGCAGTACTTC
15,TRBJ1-5,TRBD1,TRBV7-2,many,CASSNRGGSNQPQHF,TGTGCCAGCAGCAACAGGGGCGGGAGCAATCAGCCCCAGCATTTT
14,TRBJ2-5,NA,TRBV9,many,CASSAVLGEETQYF,TGTGCCAGCAGCGCCGTACTGGGAGAGGAGACCCAGTACTTC
15,TRBJ1-2,TRBD1,TRBV16,many,CASSQSRDRGSGYTF,TGTGCCAGCAGCCAATCGCGGGACAGGGGTTCGGGCTACACCTTC
13,TRBJ2-1,NA,TRBV6-2/TRBV6-3,many,CASSARSRHEQFF,TGTGCCAGCAGTGCGAGGAGTCGACATGAGCAGTTCTTC
15,TRBJ1-6,NA,TRBV7-6,NA,CASSTDRSYNSPLHF,TGTGCCAGCAGCACGGACCGCTCCTATAATTCACCCCTCCACTTT
14,TRBJ2-1,TRBD1,TRBV28,NA,CASSPDRGTDEQFF,TGTGCCAGCAGTCCGGACAGGGGGACCGATGAGCAGTTCTTC
15,TRBJ1-5,NA,TRBV19,few,CASRADRDSNQPQHF,TGTGCCAGTAGGGCGGACAGAGATAGCAATCAGCCCCAGCATTTT
15,TRBJ1-2,TRBD1,TRBV7-2,NA,CASSAPGQAHYGYTF,TGTGCCAGCAGCGCCCCTGGACAGGCGCACTATGGCTACACCTTC
13,TRBJ1-2,NA,TRBV5-1,NA,CASSPGGIYGYTF,TGCGCCAGCAGCCCGGGAGGTATCTATGGCTACACCTTC
17,TRBJ2-1,TRBD2,TRBV9,few,CASSVAASGHSYNEQFF,TGTGCCAGCAGCGTAGCGGCTAGCGGGCACTCCTACAATGAGCAGTTCTTC
14,TRBJ2-5,NA,TRBV7-3,NA,CASSSFGATETQYF,TGTGCCAGCAGCTCCTTCGGGGCGACGGAGACCCAGTACTTC
11,TRBJ2-7,NA,TRBV2,many,CASGGGYEQYF,TGTGCCAGCGGGGGTGGGTACGAGCAGTACTTC
15,TRBJ1-5,TRBD1,TRBV20-1,few,CSAINSGTGDQPQHF,TGCAGTGCTATCAACTCCGGGACAGGAGACCAGCCCCAGCATTTT
14,TRBJ2-3,TRBD2,TRBV6-1,many,CASQASGYTDTQYF,TGTGCCAGCCAGGCTAGCGGCTACACAGATACGCAGTATTTT
14,TRBJ1-6,NA,TRBV27,many,CASSPRTERSPLHF,TGTGCCAGCAGTCCAAGGACGGAAAGATCACCCCTCCACTTT
13,TRBJ2-5,NA,TRBV12-3/TRBV12-4,many,CASSLIWEETQYF,TGTGCCAGCAGTTTAATATGGGAAGAGACCCAGTACTTC
16,TRBJ2-7,NA,TRBV6-1,many,CASSLRAGKILYEQYF,TGTGCCAGCAGCCTAAGGGCAGGTAAAATCCTCTACGAGCAGTACTTC
12,TRBJ1-2,TRBD1,TRBV29-1,many,CSVGQGASGYTF,TGCAGCGTGGGACAGGGGGCGTCTGGCTACACCTTC
13,TRBJ2-1,NA,TRBV18,NA,CASSPPNYNEQFF,TGTGCCAGCTCACCACCGAACTACAATGAGCAGTTCTTC
15,TRBJ2-7,TRBD2,TRBV20-1,few,CSARDPAGGTYEQYF,TGCAGTGCTAGAGATCCGGCGGGGGGGACCTACGAGCAGTACTTC